The rows below give T cell receptor beta chains drawn from one sample of a study of T cells in Graves' hyperthyroidism and ophthalmopathy. TCRdb reprocessed the multiplex PCR reads with MiXCR, giving one entry per CDR3 protein. The sample holds about 320,000 distinct CDR3 sequences; approximately 16% are singletons and the top ten take around a third. Sequencing used blood. The origin of the receptors is a young man with Graves' hyperthyroidism. CDR3s include the opening cysteine and the closing phenylalanine or tryptophan. The order of the fields is J gene, D gene, V gene, clone size, CDR3 length, CDR3 protein, CDR3 DNA. D genes are given only for firm matches. Clone sizes are given selectively: once, few, many, or a class where the clone is expanded.

TRBJ2-1,TRBD2,TRBV14,few,17,CASSQVNRTSVGNEQFF,TGTGCCAGCAGCCAAGTGAACCGGACTAGCGTAGGCAATGAGCAGTTCTTC
TRBJ2-1,.,TRBV28,many,18,CASSLFLGGRGSYNEQFF,TGTGCCAGCAGTTTATTTCTTGGGGGGCGGGGCTCCTACAATGAGCAGTTCTTC
TRBJ1-6,.,TRBV5-1,many,14,CASSLDRINSPLHF,TGCGCCAGCAGCTTGGACAGGATCAATTCACCCCTCCACTTT
TRBJ2-1,.,TRBV6-1,few,14,CAGKQSETNNEQFF,TGTGCCGGCAAGCAGTCCGAGACAAACAATGAGCAGTTCTTC
TRBJ2-3,TRBD2,TRBV12-3/TRBV12-4,few,16,CASSSGLASLGGTQYF,TGTGCCAGCAGTTCCGGACTAGCGAGCCTTGGGGGTACGCAGTATTTT
TRBJ2-7,.,TRBV15,.,15,CATSRGKTPIYEQYF,TGTGCCACCAGCAGGGGTAAGACGCCTATTTACGAGCAGTACTTC
TRBJ2-5,.,TRBV28,few,13,CASSFPTQETQYF,TGTGCCAGCAGTTTTCCAACCCAAGAGACCCAGTACTTC
TRBJ2-7,TRBD1,TRBV7-2,many,14,CASSSRAGGDEQYF,TGTGCCAGCAGCTCCCGCGCAGGGGGCGACGAGCAGTACTTC
TRBJ2-3,.,TRBV7-9,few,14,CASSFGSYTDTQYF,TGTGCCAGCAGCTTTGGGTCCTACACAGATACGCAGTATTTT
TRBJ2-7,TRBD2,TRBV19,.,14,CASTKAGGSHEQYF,TGTGCCAGTACGAAGGCGGGAGGGTCCCACGAGCAGTACTTC
TRBJ2-1,.,TRBV20-1,many,14,CSASLGTGYNEQFF,TGCAGTGCTAGTCTCGGGACGGGGTACAATGAGCAGTTCTTC
TRBJ1-1,.,TRBV7-8,many,15,CASSTRGVMNTEAFF,TGTGCCAGCAGCACGCGAGGGGTAATGAACACTGAAGCTTTCTTT
TRBJ2-3,.,TRBV7-3,many,14,CASSPRRDADTQYF,TGTGCCAGCAGCCCACGGCGGGACGCAGATACGCAGTATTTT